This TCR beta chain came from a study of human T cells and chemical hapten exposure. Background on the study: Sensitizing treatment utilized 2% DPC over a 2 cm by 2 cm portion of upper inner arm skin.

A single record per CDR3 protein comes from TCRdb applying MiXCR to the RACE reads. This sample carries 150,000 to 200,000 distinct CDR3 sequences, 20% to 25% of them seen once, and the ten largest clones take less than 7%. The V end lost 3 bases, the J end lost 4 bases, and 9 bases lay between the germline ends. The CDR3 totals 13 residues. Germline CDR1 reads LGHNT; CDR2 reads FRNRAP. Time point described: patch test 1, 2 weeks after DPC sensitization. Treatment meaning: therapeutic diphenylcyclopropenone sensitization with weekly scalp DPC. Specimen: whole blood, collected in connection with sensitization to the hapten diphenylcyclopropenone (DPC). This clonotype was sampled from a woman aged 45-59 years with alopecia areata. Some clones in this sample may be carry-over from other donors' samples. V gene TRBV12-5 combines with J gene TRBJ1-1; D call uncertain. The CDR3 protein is CASGLEVATEAFF. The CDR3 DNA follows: TGTGCTAGTGGTTTAGAAGTAGCCACTGAAGCTTTCTTT.